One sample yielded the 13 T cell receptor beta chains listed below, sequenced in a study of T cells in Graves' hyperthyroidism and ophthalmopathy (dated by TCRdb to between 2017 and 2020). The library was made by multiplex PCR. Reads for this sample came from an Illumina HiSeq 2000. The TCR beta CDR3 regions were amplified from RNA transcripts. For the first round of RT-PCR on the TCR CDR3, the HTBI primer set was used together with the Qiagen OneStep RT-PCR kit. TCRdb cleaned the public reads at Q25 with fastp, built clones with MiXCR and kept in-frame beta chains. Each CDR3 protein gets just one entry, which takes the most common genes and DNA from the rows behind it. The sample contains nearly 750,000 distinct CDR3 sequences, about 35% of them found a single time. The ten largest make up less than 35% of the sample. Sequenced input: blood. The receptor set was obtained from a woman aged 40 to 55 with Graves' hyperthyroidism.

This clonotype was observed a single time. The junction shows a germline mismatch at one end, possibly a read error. The CDR3 DNA reads TGTGCCAGCAGAGACAGGGCCTGGAACAATGAAGCTTTCTTT. Translating it yields CASRDRAWNNEAFF. The chain recombines TRBV25-1 with TRBJ1-1; 7 nucleotides agree with TRBD1. The germline V gene encodes CDR1 MGHDK and CDR2 SYGVNS. The CDR3 spans 14 residues. Full variable domain (rest looked up from reference TRBV25-1 and TRBJ1-1): EADIYQTPRYLVIGTGKKITLECSQTMGHDKMYWYQQDPGMELHLIHYSYGVNSTEKGDLSSESTVSRIRTEHFPLTLESARPSHTSQYLCASRDRAWNNEAFFGQGTRLTVV.

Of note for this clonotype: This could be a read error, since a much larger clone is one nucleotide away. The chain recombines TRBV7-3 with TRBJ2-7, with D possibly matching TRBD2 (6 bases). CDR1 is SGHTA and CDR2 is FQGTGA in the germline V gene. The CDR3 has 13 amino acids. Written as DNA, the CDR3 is TGTGCCAGCAGCTTAGGGGGGATTAGGGAGCAGTGCTTC. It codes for CASSLGGIREQCF.

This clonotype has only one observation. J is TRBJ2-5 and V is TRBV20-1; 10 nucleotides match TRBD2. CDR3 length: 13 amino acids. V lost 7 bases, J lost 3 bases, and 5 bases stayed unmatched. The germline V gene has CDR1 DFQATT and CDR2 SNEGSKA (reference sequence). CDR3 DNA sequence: TGCAGTGGCCCACTAGCGGGGAAAGAGACCCAGTACTTC. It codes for CSGPLAGKETQYF.

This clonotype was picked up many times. The CDR3 DNA sequence: TGTGCCATCAGTGAAGGGGGTCAGGGGGCAAGTGAAGCTTTCTTT. This sequence encodes CAISEGGQGASEAFF. The chain couples TRBV10-3 to TRBJ1-1; the match to TRBD1 covers 8 bases. Germline V lookup: CDR1 ENHRY, CDR2 SYGVKD. With V trimmed by 3 bases and J by 7 bases, 10 bases remained unmatched. The CDR3 length is 15 residues.

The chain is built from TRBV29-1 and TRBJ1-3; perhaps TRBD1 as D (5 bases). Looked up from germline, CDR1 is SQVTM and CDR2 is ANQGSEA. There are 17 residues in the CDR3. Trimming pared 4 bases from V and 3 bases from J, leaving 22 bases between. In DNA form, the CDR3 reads TGCAGCGTTGGTGAGACTAGCGGGGGATCGGTTGGAAACACCATATATTTT. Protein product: CSVGETSGGSVGNTIYF.

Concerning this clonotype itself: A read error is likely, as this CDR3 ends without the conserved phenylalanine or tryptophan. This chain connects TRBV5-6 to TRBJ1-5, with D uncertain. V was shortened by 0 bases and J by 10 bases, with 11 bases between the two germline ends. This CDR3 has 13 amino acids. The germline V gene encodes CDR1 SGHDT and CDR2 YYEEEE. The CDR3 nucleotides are TGTGCCAGCAGCTTGGCGGCCAGTGCCCCCCAGCATCTT. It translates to CASSLAASAPQHL.

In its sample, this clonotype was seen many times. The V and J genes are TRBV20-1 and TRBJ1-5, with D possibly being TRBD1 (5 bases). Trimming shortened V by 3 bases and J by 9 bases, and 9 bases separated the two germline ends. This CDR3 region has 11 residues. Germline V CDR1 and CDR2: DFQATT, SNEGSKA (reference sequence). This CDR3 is CSARGLRPQHF. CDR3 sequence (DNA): TGCAGTGCTAGGGGGCTTCGGCCCCAGCATTTT.

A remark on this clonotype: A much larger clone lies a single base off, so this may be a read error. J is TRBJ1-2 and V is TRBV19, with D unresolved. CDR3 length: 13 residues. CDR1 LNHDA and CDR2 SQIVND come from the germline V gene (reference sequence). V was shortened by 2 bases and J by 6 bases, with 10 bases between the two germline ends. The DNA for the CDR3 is TGTGCCAGTAGTATAACCGGGTCCGATGGCTACACCTTC. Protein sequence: CASSITGSDGYTF.

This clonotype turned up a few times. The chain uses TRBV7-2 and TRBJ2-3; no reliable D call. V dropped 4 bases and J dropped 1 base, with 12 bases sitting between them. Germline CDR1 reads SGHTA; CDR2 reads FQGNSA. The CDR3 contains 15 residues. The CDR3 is CASSSPPRGTDTQYF. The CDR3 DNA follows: TGTGCCAGCAGCTCACCACCTCGGGGCACAGATACGCAGTATTTT.

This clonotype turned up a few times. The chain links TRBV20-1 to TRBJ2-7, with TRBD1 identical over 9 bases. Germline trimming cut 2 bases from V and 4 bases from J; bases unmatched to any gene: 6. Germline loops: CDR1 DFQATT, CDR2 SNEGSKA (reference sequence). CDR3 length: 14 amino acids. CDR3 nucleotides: TGCAGTGCTAGACACTGGGACAGGGAATACGAGCAGTACTTC. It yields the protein CSARHWDREYEQYF.

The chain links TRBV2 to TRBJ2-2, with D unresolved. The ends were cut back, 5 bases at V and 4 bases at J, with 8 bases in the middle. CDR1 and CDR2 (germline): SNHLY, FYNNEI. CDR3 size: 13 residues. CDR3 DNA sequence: TGTGCCAGCAGTTTAGCTCTCACCGGGGAGCTGTTTTTT. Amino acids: CASSLALTGELFF.

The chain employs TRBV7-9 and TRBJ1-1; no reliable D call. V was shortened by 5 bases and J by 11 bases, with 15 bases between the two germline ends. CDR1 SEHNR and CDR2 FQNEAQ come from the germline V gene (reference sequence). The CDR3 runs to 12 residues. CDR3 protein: CASSPTTLEAFF. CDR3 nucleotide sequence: TGTGCCAGCAGCCCCACCACCCTTGAGGCTTTCTTT.

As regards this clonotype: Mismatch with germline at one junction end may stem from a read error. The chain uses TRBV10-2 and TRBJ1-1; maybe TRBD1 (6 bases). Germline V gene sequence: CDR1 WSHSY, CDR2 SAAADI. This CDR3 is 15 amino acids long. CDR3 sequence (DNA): TGTGCCAGCAGAGAGAGGGGGTCCCCTTCCTTAGGGGCTTTCTTT. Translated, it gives CASRERGSPSLGAFF.